What follows are 9 T cell receptor beta chains derived from one specimen sequenced in a study of long-term antiretroviral therapy in people with HIV. Survey-level immunoSEQ v3.0 assays were run. Generated by immunoSEQ multiplex PCR, the TCRdb table keeps only in-frame clones and is missing some. The sample has approximately 17,000 clones, around 80% seen once. Sequences were derived from unsorted PBMCs, sampled 0.6 years after starting antiretroviral therapy. The source of these receptors is a woman aged 18-30 years with HIV.

The chain is built from TRBV15 and TRBJ1-1, with TRBD1 as a possible D gene (6 bases). The CDR3 runs to 15 residues. The germline CDR1 and CDR2 sequences are LNHNV and YYDKDF (reference sequence). Trimming took 1 base from V and 4 from J, leaving 13 bases between them. DNA of the CDR3: TGTGCCACCAGCAGAGGAGGGGGAGCCCCCACTGAAGCTTTCTTT. This gives the protein CATSRGGGAPTEAFF.

V gene TRBV10-1 combines with J gene TRBJ2-3; 9 bases line up with TRBD2. This CDR3 has 16 amino acids. Trimming at V came to 2 bases and at J to 5 bases, leaving 8 bases not matched to a gene. Germline CDR1 is WNHNN and CDR2 is SYGVQD (reference sequence). The chain's CDR3 is CASSEGRGSGRDTQYF. CDR3 in DNA: TGCGCCAGCAGTGAGGGGAGGGGTAGCGGGAGAGATACGCAGTATTTT.

This chain connects TRBV9 to TRBJ2-3, with a tentative D call TRBD2 (6 bases). This CDR3 has 15 amino acids. Deletions cut 0 bases from V and 4 bases from J, with 12 bases between. In germline, CDR1 is SGDLS, CDR2 YYNGEE. In nucleotides, the CDR3 is TGTGCCAGCAGCGTAGTTGCAGGGAGGTCAGATACGCAGTATTTT. It codes for CASSVVAGRSDTQYF.

The gene calls are TRBV7-9 and TRBJ2-3, with D unresolved. Germline CDR1 and CDR2: SEHNR and FQNEAQ (reference sequence). The CDR3 totals 12 residues. V was clipped by 8 bases and J by 4 bases, with 10 bases between them. In DNA, the CDR3 is TGTGCCAGCTCAGCACATGCAGATACGCAGTATTTT. The encoded protein is CASSAHADTQYF.

This chain connects TRBV7-9 to TRBJ2-7; 7 bases are shared with TRBD1. Trimming removed 5 bases from V and 5 bases from J; junction bases left unmatched: 6. This CDR3 region has 13 residues. Germline values: CDR1 SEHNR, CDR2 FQNEAQ (reference sequence). The CDR3 region is CASSILGQHEQYF. DNA for the CDR3: TGTGCCAGCAGCATACTGGGACAGCACGAGCAGTACTTC.

This clone has just a few counts. This chain joins TRBV11-2 and TRBJ1-2; 8 nucleotides align to TRBD1. This CDR3 contains 13 residues. Germline V gene lookup returns CDR1 SGHAT and CDR2 FQNNGV. With 5 bases clipped from V and 7 bases from J, the junction kept 6 bases outside the gene matches. CDR3 loop: CASSQQQGAGYTF. In DNA, the CDR3 is TGTGCCAGCAGCCAACAGCAGGGGGCTGGCTACACCTTC.

The rearrangement links TRBV27 to TRBJ2-7; TRBD2 matches at 10 bases. The CDR3 contains 15 residues. CDR1 MNHEY and CDR2 SMNVEV come from the germline V gene (reference sequence). The J segment lost 2 bases and the V segment lost 2 bases, leaving 3 bases of the junction unmatched. CDR3: CASSLRTSGAYEQYF. For the CDR3, the DNA is TGTGCCAGCAGTTTAAGGACTAGCGGAGCCTACGAGCAGTACTTC.

The V gene is TRBV7-9, the J gene TRBJ2-7; 8 bases align to TRBD1. CDR1 and CDR2 (germline): SEHNR, FQNEAQ (reference sequence). J gave up 1 base and V 5 bases, and 7 bases lay outside the gene matches. This CDR3 spans 15 amino acids. CDR3 coding DNA: TGTGCCAGCAGCCCCCACCAGGGGGCATCCTACGAGCAGTACTTC. Amino acids: CASSPHQGASYEQYF.

This clone is a singleton in its sample. The chain recombines TRBV4-3 with TRBJ2-2; 8 nucleotides line up with TRBD1. In germline, CDR1 is LGHNA, CDR2 YSLEER. The CDR3 extends over 14 amino acids. Trimming took 3 bases from V and 6 from J; bases not matched to a gene: 3. In DNA form, the CDR3 reads TGCGCCAGCAGCCAGCAGACAGGGGCCGGGGAGCTGTTTTTT. This gives the protein CASSQQTGAGELFF.